This TCR beta chain was captured in a study of OX40 agonist ivuxolimab in advanced cancers. Across the study: Three patients, one with hepatocellular carcinoma and two with cutaneous melanoma, responded partially.

This CDR3 is 12 amino acids long. V gave up 5 bases and J gave up 8 bases, with 10 bases separating them. In germline, CDR1 is SGHAT, CDR2 FQNNGV. The repertoire was sequenced with immunoSEQ multiplex PCR; TCRdb's copy has only in-frame clones and lacks some. This table has tens of thousands of clones, 75% to 90% appearing once. People who had autoimmune disease history or systemic immunosuppression were excluded. This chain joins TRBV11-2 and TRBJ2-1, with no clear D. This TCR came from an adult with an advanced solid tumor such as melanoma, head and neck, liver or kidney cancer. The sequencing used CD4+ or CD8+ T cells sorted from blood, collected in a trial of the OX40 agonist ivuxolimab. The CDR3 DNA is TGTGCCAGCAGCCCGACTGGTCATGAGCAGTTCTTC. Translating gives CASSPTGHEQFF.